This entry describes one T cell receptor beta chain. In the study's own analysis: How many nucleated cells were present was estimated from reference gene primer amplification. Here immunoSEQ multiplex PCR was the method, and the copy in TCRdb shows in-frame clones only, minus some. The DNA was the basis for D and trimming; V, J and clone size are from that table. The sample includes some 74,000 clones, around 90% seen only once; the top ten take around 30%. This sample is drawn from a study of blood T cell repertoires in COVID-19. About the research overall: There were acute and convalescent COVID-19 samples, and they came from the United States, Italy and Spain. Nucleic acid was either cDNA or gDNA, and it came from T cells, B-cell-depleted T cells, or PBMCs.

The junction had 4 bases not matched to a gene; V was cut back by 0 bases and J by 8 bases. Germline lookup yields CDR1 SGHRS and CDR2 YFSETQ. The CDR3 sequence is 14 residues long. This receptor was taken from a man aged 50 or older with acute or convalescent COVID-19. This chain links TRBV5-1 with TRBJ2-1; 8 nucleotides agree with TRBD1. Sequencing input: peripheral blood. Written as DNA, the CDR3 is TGCGCCAGCAGCTTGGGACAGGGGTTTGATGAGCAGTTCTTC. Translating gives CASSLGQGFDEQFF.